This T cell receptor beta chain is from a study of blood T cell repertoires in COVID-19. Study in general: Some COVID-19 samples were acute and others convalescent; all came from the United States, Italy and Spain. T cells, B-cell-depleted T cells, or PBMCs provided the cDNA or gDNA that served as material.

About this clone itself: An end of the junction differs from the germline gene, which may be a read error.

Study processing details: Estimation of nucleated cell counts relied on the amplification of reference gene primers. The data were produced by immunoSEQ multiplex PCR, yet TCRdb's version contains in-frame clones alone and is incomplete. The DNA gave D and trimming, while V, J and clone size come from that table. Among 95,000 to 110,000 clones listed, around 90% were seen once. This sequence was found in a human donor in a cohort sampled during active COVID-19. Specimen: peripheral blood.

CDR3: CASSPSGAAAMYEQYF. The CDR3 DNA is TGTGCTAGCAGCCCGTCAGGGGCGGCGGCGATGTACGAGCAGTACTTC. The J gene is TRBJ2-7, the V gene TRBV7-7; tentative D call: TRBD1 (6 bases). Germline V gives CDR1 SSHAT, CDR2 FNYEAQ (reference sequence). The CDR3 is 16 amino acids.